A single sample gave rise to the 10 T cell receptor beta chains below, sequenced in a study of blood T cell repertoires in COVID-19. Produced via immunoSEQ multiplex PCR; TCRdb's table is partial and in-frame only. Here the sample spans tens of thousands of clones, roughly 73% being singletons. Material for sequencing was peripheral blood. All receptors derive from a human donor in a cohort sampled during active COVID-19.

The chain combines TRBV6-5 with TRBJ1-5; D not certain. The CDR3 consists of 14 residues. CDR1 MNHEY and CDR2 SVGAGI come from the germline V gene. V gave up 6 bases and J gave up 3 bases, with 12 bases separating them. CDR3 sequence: CASRRGEDNQPQHF. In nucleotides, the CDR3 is TGTGCCAGCAGGCGAGGTGAGGACAATCAGCCCCAGCATTTT.

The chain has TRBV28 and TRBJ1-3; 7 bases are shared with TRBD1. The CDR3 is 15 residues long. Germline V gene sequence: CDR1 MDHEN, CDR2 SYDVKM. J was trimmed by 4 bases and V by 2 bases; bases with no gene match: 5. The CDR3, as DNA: TGTGCCAGCAGTTTAGCAGACAGGGCCGGAAACACCATATATTTT. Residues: CASSLADRAGNTIYF.

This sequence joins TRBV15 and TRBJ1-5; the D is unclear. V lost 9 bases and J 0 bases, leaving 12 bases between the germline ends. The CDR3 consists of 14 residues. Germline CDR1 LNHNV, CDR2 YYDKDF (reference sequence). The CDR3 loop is CATQTLNSNQPQHF. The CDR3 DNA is TGTGCCACACAGACCCTAAATAGCAATCAGCCCCAGCATTTT.

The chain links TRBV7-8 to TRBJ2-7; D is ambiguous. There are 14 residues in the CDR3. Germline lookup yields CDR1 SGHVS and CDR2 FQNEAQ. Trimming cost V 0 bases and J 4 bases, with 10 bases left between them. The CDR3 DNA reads TGTGCCAGCAGCTTAGCAGAGCCACTTTACGAGCAGTACTTC. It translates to CASSLAEPLYEQYF.

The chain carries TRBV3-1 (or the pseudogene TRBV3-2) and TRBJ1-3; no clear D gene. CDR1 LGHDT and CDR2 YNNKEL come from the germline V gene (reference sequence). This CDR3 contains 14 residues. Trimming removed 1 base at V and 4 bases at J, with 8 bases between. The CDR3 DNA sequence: TGTGCCAGCAGCCAAGGAACAGAAGGAAACACCATATATTTT. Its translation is CASSQGTEGNTIYF.

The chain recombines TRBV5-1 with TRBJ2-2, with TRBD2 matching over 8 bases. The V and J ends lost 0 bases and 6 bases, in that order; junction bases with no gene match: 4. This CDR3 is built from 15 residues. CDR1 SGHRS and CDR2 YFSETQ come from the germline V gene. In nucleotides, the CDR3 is TGCGCCAGCAGCTTGGCGAGCGGGAGATCCGGGGAGCTGTTTTTT. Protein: CASSLASGRSGELFF.

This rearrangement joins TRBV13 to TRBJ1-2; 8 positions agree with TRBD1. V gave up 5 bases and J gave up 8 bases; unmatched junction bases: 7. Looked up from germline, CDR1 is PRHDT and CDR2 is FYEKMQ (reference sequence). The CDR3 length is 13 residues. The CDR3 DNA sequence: TGTGCCAGCAGCCGGACAGGGTATTTCGGCTACACCTTC. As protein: CASSRTGYFGYTF.

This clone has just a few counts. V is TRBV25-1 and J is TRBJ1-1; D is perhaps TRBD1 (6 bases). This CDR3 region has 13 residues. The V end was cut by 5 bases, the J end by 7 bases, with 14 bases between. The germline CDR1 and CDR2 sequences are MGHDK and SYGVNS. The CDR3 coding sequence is TGTGCCAGCAGTTCGTGGGGGCGGCTTGAAGCTTTCTTT. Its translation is CASSSWGRLEAFF. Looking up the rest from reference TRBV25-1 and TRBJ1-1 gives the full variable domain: EADIYQTPRYLVIGTGKKITLECSQTMGHDKMYWYQQDPGMELHLIHYSYGVNSTEKGDLSSESTVSRIRTEHFPLTLESARPSHTSQYLCASSSWGRLEAFFGQGTRLTVV.

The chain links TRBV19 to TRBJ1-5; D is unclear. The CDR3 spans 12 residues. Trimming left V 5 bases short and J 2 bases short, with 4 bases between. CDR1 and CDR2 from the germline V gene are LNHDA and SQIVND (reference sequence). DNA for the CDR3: TGTGCCAGTAGTGAGGGCAATCAGCCCCAGCATTTT. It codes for CASSEGNQPQHF.

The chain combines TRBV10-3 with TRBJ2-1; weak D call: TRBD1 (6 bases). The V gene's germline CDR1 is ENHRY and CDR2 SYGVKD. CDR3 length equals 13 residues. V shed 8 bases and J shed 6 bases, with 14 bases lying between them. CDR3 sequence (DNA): TGTGCCATCTTCCGGGACAACAGCAATGAGCAGTTCTTC. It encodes CAIFRDNSNEQFF.